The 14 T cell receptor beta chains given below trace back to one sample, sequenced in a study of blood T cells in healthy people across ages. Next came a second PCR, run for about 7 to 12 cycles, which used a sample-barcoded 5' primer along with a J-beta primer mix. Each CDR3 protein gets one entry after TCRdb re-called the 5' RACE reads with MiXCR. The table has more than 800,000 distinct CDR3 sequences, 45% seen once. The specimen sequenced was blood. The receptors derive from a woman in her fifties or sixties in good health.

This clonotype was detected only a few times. The CDR3 spells CASSPGIAGGYEQYF. CDR3 nucleotides: TGTGCCAGCTCACCAGGAATAGCGGGGGGCTACGAGCAGTACTTC. V is TRBV18 and J is TRBJ2-7; 10 bases fit TRBD2. The germline V gene has CDR1 KGHSH and CDR2 LQKENI. The CDR3 sequence is 15 residues long. The J segment lost 3 bases and the V segment lost 2 bases, leaving 4 bases of the junction unmatched.

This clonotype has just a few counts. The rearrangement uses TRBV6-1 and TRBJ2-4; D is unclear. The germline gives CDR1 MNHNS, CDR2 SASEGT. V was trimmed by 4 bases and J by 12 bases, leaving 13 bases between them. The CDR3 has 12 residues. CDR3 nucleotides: TGTGCCAGCAGTGCAAGGGCTTCGCCTCAGTACTTC. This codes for CASSARASPQYF.

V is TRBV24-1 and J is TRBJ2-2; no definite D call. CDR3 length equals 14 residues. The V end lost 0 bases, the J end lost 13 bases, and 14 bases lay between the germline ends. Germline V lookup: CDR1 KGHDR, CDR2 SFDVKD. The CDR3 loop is CATSDLRDSPGLFF. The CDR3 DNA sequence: TGTGCCACCAGTGATTTGAGGGATTCACCGGGGCTGTTTTTT.

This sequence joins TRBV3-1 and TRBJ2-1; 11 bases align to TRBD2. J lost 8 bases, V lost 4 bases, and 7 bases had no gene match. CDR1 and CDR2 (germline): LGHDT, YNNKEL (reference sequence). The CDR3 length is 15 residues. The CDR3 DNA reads TGTGCCAGCAGCCCCCAGGGACTAGCGGACCATGAGCAGTTCTTC. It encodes CASSPQGLADHEQFF.

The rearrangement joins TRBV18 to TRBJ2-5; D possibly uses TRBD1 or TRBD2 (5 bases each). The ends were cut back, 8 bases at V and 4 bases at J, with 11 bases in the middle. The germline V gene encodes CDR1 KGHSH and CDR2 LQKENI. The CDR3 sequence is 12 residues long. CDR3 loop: CASARDRETQYF. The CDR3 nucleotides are TGTGCCAGCGCACGGGACCGAGAGACCCAGTACTTC.

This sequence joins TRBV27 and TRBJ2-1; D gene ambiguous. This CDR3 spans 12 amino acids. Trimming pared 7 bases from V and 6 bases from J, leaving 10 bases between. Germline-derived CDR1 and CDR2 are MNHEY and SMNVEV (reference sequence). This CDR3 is CASTTPGNEQFF. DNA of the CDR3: TGTGCCAGCACCACGCCTGGCAATGAGCAGTTCTTC.

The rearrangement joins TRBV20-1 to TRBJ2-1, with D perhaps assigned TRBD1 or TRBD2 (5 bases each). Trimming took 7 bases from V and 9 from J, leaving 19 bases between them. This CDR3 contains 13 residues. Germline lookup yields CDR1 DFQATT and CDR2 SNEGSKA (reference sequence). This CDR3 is CSVPKLPGGEQFF. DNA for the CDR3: TGCAGTGTCCCGAAACTCCCTGGGGGTGAGCAGTTCTTC.

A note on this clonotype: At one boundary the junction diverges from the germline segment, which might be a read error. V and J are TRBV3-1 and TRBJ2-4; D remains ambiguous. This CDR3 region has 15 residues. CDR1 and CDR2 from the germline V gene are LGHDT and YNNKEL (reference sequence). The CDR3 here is CASNQWGTAKNIQYF. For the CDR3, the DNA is TGTGCCAGCAACCAATGGGGAACAGCCAAAAACATTCAGTACTTC.

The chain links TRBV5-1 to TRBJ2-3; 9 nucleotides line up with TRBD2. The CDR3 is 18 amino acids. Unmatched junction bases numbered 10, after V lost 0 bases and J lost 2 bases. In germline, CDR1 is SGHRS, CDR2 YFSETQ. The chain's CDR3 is CASSLAGASGANTDTQYF. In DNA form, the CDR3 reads TGCGCCAGCAGCTTGGCCGGAGCTAGCGGGGCGAACACAGATACGCAGTATTTT.

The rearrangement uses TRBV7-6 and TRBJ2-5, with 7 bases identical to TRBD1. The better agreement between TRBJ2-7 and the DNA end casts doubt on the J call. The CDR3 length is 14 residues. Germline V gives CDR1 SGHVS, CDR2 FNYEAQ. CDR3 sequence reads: CARSQQGDSYEQYF. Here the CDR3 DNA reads TGTGCCAGGAGCCAACAAGGGGACAGCTACGAGCAGTACTTC.

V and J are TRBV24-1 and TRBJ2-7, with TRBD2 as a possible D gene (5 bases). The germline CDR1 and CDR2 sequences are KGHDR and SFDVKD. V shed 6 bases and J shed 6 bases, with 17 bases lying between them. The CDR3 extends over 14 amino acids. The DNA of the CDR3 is TGTGCCACCAGTCGGGCTCTCCCGGGAAGCGAGCAGTACTTC. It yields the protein CATSRALPGSEQYF.

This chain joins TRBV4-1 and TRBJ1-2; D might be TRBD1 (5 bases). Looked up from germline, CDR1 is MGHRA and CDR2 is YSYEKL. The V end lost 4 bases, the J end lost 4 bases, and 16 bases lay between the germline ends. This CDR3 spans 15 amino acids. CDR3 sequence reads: CASSPEGSGGYGYTF. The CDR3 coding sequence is TGCGCCAGCAGCCCCGAAGGCTCCGGGGGCTATGGCTACACCTTC.

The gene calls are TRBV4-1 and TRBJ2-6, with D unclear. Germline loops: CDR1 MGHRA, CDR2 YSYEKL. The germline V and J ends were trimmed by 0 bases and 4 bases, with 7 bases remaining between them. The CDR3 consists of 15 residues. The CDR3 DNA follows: TGCGCCAGCAGCCAAGAGTTATCGGGGGCCAACGTCCTGACTTTC. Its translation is CASSQELSGANVLTF.

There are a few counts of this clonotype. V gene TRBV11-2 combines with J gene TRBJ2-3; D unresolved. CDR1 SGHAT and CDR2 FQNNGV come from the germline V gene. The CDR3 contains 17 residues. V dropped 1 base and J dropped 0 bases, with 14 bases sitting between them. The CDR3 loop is CASSLVKADPSTDTQYF. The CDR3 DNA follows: TGTGCCAGCAGCTTAGTTAAGGCGGACCCTAGCACAGATACGCAGTATTTT.